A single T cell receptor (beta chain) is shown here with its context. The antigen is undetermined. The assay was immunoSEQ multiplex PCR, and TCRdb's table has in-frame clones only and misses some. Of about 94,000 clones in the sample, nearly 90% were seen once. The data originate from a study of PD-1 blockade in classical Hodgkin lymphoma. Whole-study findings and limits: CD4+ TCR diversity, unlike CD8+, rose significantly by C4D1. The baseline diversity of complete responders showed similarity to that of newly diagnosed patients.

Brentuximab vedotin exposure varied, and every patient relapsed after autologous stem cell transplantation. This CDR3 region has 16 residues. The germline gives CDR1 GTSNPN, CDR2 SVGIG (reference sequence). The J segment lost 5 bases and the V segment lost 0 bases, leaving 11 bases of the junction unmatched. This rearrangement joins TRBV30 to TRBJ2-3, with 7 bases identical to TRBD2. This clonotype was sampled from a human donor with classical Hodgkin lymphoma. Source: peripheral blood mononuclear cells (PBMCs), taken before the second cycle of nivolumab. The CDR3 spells CAWSVGISGFIDTQYF. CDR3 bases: TGTGCCTGGAGTGTAGGTATTAGCGGGTTCATAGATACGCAGTATTTT.